This T cell receptor beta chain was sequenced during a study of metastatic and nonmetastatic thyroid tumors. This clone showed up many times. Thyroid surgery was performed in patients who had received no treatment beforehand. Source study methods: Across clinicopathological groups, CDR3 differences served as the basis for building a distant-metastasis classifier for papillary thyroid cancer. With MiXCR, TCRdb called clones anew from the PCR reads. The V and J calls, along with clone size, are taken from TCRdb and not from the paper's own processing. The top ten hold 13% to 15% of the sample, which has around 29,000 clones, less than 30% seen once. The TCR sequence derives from a female donor with papillary thyroid cancer or a benign thyroid nodule (not recorded which). Some clones in this sample may be carry-over from other donors' samples. Sample: blood.

The CDR3 DNA reads as TGTGCCAGCAGCGTTCAGGGGATCTCCTACAATGAGCAGTTCTTC. Amino acids: CASSVQGISYNEQFF. This chain joins TRBV9 and TRBJ2-1; D is possibly TRBD1 (6 bases). CDR1 is SGDLS and CDR2 is YYNGEE in the germline V gene. This CDR3 comprises 15 residues. Trimming removed 2 bases from V and 0 bases from J, with 9 bases in between.